This TCR beta chain was recovered during a study of T cell clonality in common variable immunodeficiency. Germline V gene lookup returns CDR1 MNHNS and CDR2 SASEGT. Trimming took off 2 bases at V and 6 bases at J, with 14 bases between the two ends. This CDR3 comprises 15 residues. Both groups were predominantly of Caucasian heritage. In this sample, this clone turned up many times. Antigen specificity is unknown. Read data end 3 residues before the CDR3 end; the end is taken from the germline J gene. Generated by immunoSEQ multiplex PCR, the TCRdb table keeps only in-frame clones and is missing some. The table lists around 81,000 clones, with no singletons. Whole-study results and caveats: TCRbeta clonality was increased in CVID versus healthy controls. Common variable immunodeficiency TCR beta sequences reportedly had fewer deletions and N-nucleotide insertions. Patient heterogeneity in the CVID cohort limited correlations between repertoire features and clinical complications.

Sequencing input: peripheral blood mononuclear cells. This clonotype was obtained from a person between 18 and 75 years old in good health. The chain couples TRBV6-1 to TRBJ1-5; a weak D match, TRBD1 (6 bases). The DNA read from the CDR3 is TGTGCCAGCAGTGAATTTTGGCAGGGGAGTCAGCCC. This codes for CASSEFWQGSQP. The complete CDR3 sequence is CASSEFWQGSQPQHF.